One and the same sample provided the 26 T cell receptor beta chains below, sequenced in a study of cytomegalovirus exposure and HLA in healthy donors. In the PCR, 60 Vbeta and 13 Jbeta primers were used. The method was immunoSEQ multiplex PCR; TCRdb's version includes in-frame clones alone and lacks a portion of them. In the table there are around 130,000 clones, roughly 71% of which are singletons. The sequencing input was PBMCs. Receptors originate from a woman aged 40 to 50 in good health and CMV-seropositive.

The chain has TRBV28 and TRBJ2-7, with 11 bases matching TRBD2. Per the germline V gene, CDR1 is MDHEN and CDR2 is SYDVKM. There are 12 residues in the CDR3. The J segment lost 13 bases and the V segment lost 7 bases, leaving 9 bases of the junction unmatched. This CDR3 is CASKLLAGVVYF. CDR3 nucleotide sequence: TGTGCCAGCAAACTACTAGCGGGAGTTGTATACTTC.

The rearrangement links TRBV7-6 to TRBJ2-3, with D maybe TRBD2 (6 bases). With 7 bases removed from V and 1 base from J, the gap between germline ends came to 15 bases. Germline V gene lookup returns CDR1 SGHVS and CDR2 FNYEAQ. This CDR3 spans 15 amino acids. CDR3 DNA sequence: TGTGCCAGCACCCCCGGGCAGCGGGGCACAGATACGCAGTATTTT. Translating gives CASTPGQRGTDTQYF.

The chain recombines TRBV5-4 with TRBJ2-5, with D perhaps matching TRBD1 (6 bases). The CDR3 loop spans 15 amino acids. Germline-derived CDR1 and CDR2 are SGHNT and YYREEE (reference sequence). Trimming shortened V by 4 bases and J by 4 bases, and 17 bases separated the two germline ends. The CDR3 sequence: CASSHKGQGRETQYF. CDR3 nucleotide sequence: TGTGCCAGCAGCCACAAAGGGCAGGGGAGAGAGACCCAGTACTTC.

Only a few counts were recorded for this clone. The V and J genes are TRBV28 and TRBJ2-7; TRBD1 matches at 8 bases. The CDR3 loop spans 15 amino acids. CDR1 is MDHEN and CDR2 is SYDVKM in the germline V gene. V gave up 8 bases and J gave up 4 bases; unmatched junction bases: 13. The CDR3 sequence is CASASETGDLYEQYF. DNA of the CDR3: TGTGCCAGCGCGTCCGAGACAGGGGATTTGTACGAGCAGTACTTC.

The J gene is TRBJ2-5, the V gene TRBV7-9, with a weak D call TRBD2 (6 bases). The DNA end is a closer match to TRBJ2-7, so the J assignment may be wrong. The CDR3 consists of 12 residues. From germline, CDR1 is SEHNR and CDR2 FQNEAQ (reference sequence). CDR3 amino acids: CATLGGRYEQYF. The CDR3 DNA reads TGTGCCACTCTGGGGGGTAGGTACGAGCAGTACTTC.

The chain is built from TRBV2 and TRBJ1-1; 7 nucleotides match TRBD1. The trim removed 0 bases at V and 3 bases at J, leaving 10 bases unmatched. Germline CDR1 reads SNHLY; CDR2 reads FYNNEI. The CDR3 totals 17 residues. CDR3 nucleotides: TGTGCCAGCAGTGAAGCTTTGACAGGGAGGTCGTACACTGAAGCTTTCTTT. Translating gives CASSEALTGRSYTEAFF. Full variable domain (rest looked up from reference TRBV2 and TRBJ1-1): EPEVTQTPSHQVTQMGQEVILRCVPISNHLYFYWYRQILGQKVEFLVSFYNNEISEKSEIFDDQFSVERPDGSNFTLKIRSTKLEDSAMYFCASSEALTGRSYTEAFFGQGTRLTVV.

The J gene is TRBJ1-4, the V gene TRBV28; TRBD1 matches 7 bases. Germline V lookup: CDR1 MDHEN, CDR2 SYDVKM. The CDR3 consists of 14 residues. Trimming took 6 bases from V and 3 from J; bases not matched to a gene: 4. Here the CDR3 reads CASRTGTANEKLFF. CDR3 DNA: TGTGCCAGCAGAACCGGGACAGCTAATGAAAAACTGTTTTTT.

The chain is built from TRBV6-4 and TRBJ1-1; TRBD1 matches 8 bases. The CDR3 has 16 amino acids. The V segment lost 3 bases and the J segment 1 base; nucleotides outside the gene matches: 7. Germline CDR1 and CDR2: MRHNA and SNTAGT. CDR3 region: CASSEGDRPENTEAFF. The DNA of the CDR3 is TGTGCCAGCAGTGAAGGGGACAGGCCGGAGAACACTGAAGCTTTCTTT.

This chain links TRBV5-1 with TRBJ2-5; possibly TRBD1 for D (6 bases). CDR1 and CDR2 from the germline V gene are SGHRS and YFSETQ. The CDR3 length is 14 residues. Trimming shortened V by 0 bases and J by 5 bases, and 11 bases separated the two germline ends. CDR3 in DNA: TGCGCCAGCAGCTTGGAGGGGGTAAGGGAGACCCAGTACTTC. The encoded protein is CASSLEGVRETQYF.

The chain uses TRBV27 and TRBJ2-5; 11 nucleotides agree with TRBD2. The CDR3 is 15 residues long. CDR1 MNHEY and CDR2 SMNVEV come from the germline V gene (reference sequence). V shed 5 bases and J 3 bases; nucleotides not matched to a gene: 5. The CDR3 DNA is TGTGCCAGCAGTCGCGGGACTAGCGGAGAAGAGACCCAGTACTTC. This gives the protein CASSRGTSGEETQYF.

This clone was seen only a few times. The chain is built from TRBV6-6 and TRBJ1-2; 10 nucleotides align to TRBD1. Germline-derived CDR1 and CDR2 are MNHNY and SVGAGI (reference sequence). The CDR3 is 15 amino acids. The junction had 6 bases not matched to a gene; V was cut back by 4 bases and J by 4 bases. CDR3 in DNA: TGTGCCAGCAGTTCCCGGGACAGGGGAGGCTATGGCTACACCTTC. This gives the protein CASSSRDRGGYGYTF.

In this sample, this clone turned up a few times. This chain uses TRBV6-5 with TRBJ2-1, with 9 positions matching TRBD1. V shed 0 bases, J shed 8 bases, and the junction held 8 bases outside the gene matches. In germline, CDR1 is MNHEY, CDR2 SVGAGI. The CDR3 consists of 16 residues. DNA for the CDR3: TGTGCCAGCAGTTACTCCGGGACAGGGTTGGGCTATGAGCAGTTCTTC. It specifies CASSYSGTGLGYEQFF.

This chain connects TRBV27 to TRBJ1-5; 7 nucleotides line up with TRBD1. V lost 6 bases to trimming and J lost 5 bases; unmatched junction nucleotides: 7. From germline, CDR1 is MNHEY and CDR2 SMNVEV (reference sequence). The CDR3 is 14 amino acids. CDR3 coding DNA: TGTGCCAGCAGCCTCGACAGGGTTCATCAGCCCCAGCATTTT. Amino acids: CASSLDRVHQPQHF.

CDR3 nucleotides: TGTGCCAGCAGCTTGCAGGGTACCTATGGCTACACCTTC. This gives the protein CASSLQGTYGYTF. This chain connects TRBV5-5 to TRBJ1-2; perhaps TRBD1 as D (5 bases). Germline V gene data show CDR1 as SGHKS and CDR2 as YYEKEE (reference sequence). The CDR3 extends over 13 amino acids. V was cut by 1 base and J by 4 bases, with 8 bases left in between.

CDR3 residues: CASSSTRTGSGYTF. In DNA form, the CDR3 reads TGTGCCAGCAGCTCAACGCGGACAGGGTCTGGCTACACCTTC. V is TRBV5-6 and J is TRBJ1-2; 8 bases are shared with TRBD1. The CDR3 is 14 amino acids. Looked up from germline, CDR1 is SGHDT and CDR2 is YYEEEE. Trimming took 3 bases from V and 7 from J; bases not matched to a gene: 8. Filled out from reference TRBV5-6 and TRBJ1-2, the complete variable domain reads DAGVTQSPTHLIKTRGQQVTLRCSPKSGHDTVSWYQQALGQGPQFIFQYYEEEERQRGNFPDRFSGHQFPNYSSELNVNALLLGDSALYLCASSSTRTGSGYTFGSGTRLTVV.

The CDR3 DNA sequence: TGCGCCAGCAGTTATATCAGGGGATCCCCTACCTACGAGCAGTACTTC. Translated, it gives CASSYIRGSPTYEQYF. V gene TRBV5-1 combines with J gene TRBJ2-7, with D possibly being TRBD1 (6 bases). Germline values: CDR1 SGHRS, CDR2 YFSETQ. The V end was cut by 5 bases, the J end by 2 bases, with 20 bases between. CDR3 length: 16 amino acids.

This sequence joins TRBV30 and TRBJ1-2; 9 bases map to TRBD1. The CDR3 runs to 12 residues. Trimming removed 5 bases from V and 11 bases from J; junction bases left unmatched: 9. Germline-derived CDR1 and CDR2 are GTSNPN and SVGIG (reference sequence). CDR3 amino acids: CAWLSRTGAYTF. CDR3 sequence (DNA): TGTGCCTGGCTCTCAAGGACAGGGGCTTACACCTTC.

This chain links TRBV6-5 with TRBJ1-6; 7 bases fit TRBD1. The germline CDR1 and CDR2 sequences are MNHEY and SVGAGI. The CDR3 is made up of 15 amino acids. Germline trimming cut 4 bases from V and 6 bases from J; bases unmatched to any gene: 6. This CDR3 is CASSFRAGGNSPLHF. The DNA of the CDR3 is TGTGCCAGCAGTTTCCGGGCAGGGGGTAATTCACCCCTCCACTTT.

The chain uses TRBV7-2 and TRBJ1-4; no clear D. This CDR3 contains 13 residues. Per the germline V gene, CDR1 is SGHTA and CDR2 is FQGNSA. V lost 3 bases and J lost 5, with 7 bases in between. CDR3 nucleotides: TGTGCCAGCAGCTTTTACTCGAATGAAAAACTGTTTTTT. Amino acids: CASSFYSNEKLFF.

This clone was observed a single time. V and J are TRBV30 and TRBJ1-1, with D tentatively TRBD1 (5 bases). The CDR3 is 14 amino acids. Per germline, CDR1 GTSNPN and CDR2 SVGIG (reference sequence). V was cut by 5 bases and J by 1 base, with 14 bases left in between. The CDR3 sequence: CAWGRGVGNTEAFF. Written as DNA, the CDR3 is TGTGCCTGGGGGAGGGGAGTAGGGAACACTGAAGCTTTCTTT.

V usage is TRBV30 and J usage is TRBJ2-1; perhaps TRBD1 as D (5 bases). CDR1 GTSNPN and CDR2 SVGIG come from the germline V gene (reference sequence). Trimming removed 2 bases at V and 8 bases at J, with 10 bases between. CDR3 length: 12 residues. CDR3 bases: TGTGCCTGGAGTCAGATAGGGGATGAGCAGTTCTTC. Translating it yields CAWSQIGDEQFF.

V and J are TRBV6-4 and TRBJ1-1, with D perhaps TRBD1 (6 bases). The germline V gene encodes CDR1 MRHNA and CDR2 SNTAGT. This CDR3 spans 14 amino acids. V was pared by 7 bases and J by 5 bases, with 17 bases between. The CDR3 bases are TGTGCCAGCAAAAAACAGGGTTTGGAAACTGAAGCTTTCTTT. It codes for CASKKQGLETEAFF.

This chain joins TRBV14 and TRBJ1-2, with 11 positions matching TRBD1. CDR3 length: 16 residues. The germline V gene encodes CDR1 SGHDN and CDR2 FVKESK. J gave up 7 bases and V 4 bases, and 11 bases lay outside the gene matches. CDR3 residues: CASSPLVGQGAFGYTF. The CDR3 DNA reads as TGTGCCAGCAGCCCACTCGTTGGACAGGGGGCGTTTGGCTACACCTTC.

The rearrangement uses TRBV30 and TRBJ1-2; 7 nucleotides align to TRBD1. The CDR3 is made up of 13 amino acids. Germline CDR1 GTSNPN, CDR2 SVGIG (reference sequence). As DNA, the CDR3 is TGTGTATACCGGGACAGATTTAACTATGGCTACACCTTC. It encodes CVYRDRFNYGYTF.

V gene TRBV5-4 combines with J gene TRBJ1-2, with 7 bases fitting TRBD1. Germline V gene lookup returns CDR1 SGHNT and CDR2 YYREEE (reference sequence). The CDR3 runs 16 residues. The J segment lost 3 bases and the V segment lost 3 bases, leaving 11 bases of the junction unmatched. The CDR3 here is CASSSERGPTDYGYTF. The CDR3 bases are TGTGCCAGCAGCTCGGAGAGGGGGCCTACGGACTATGGCTACACCTTC.

V is TRBV30 and J is TRBJ2-7, with a possible D match to TRBD2 (5 bases). Trimming left V 3 bases short and J 6 bases short, with 24 bases between. This CDR3 is built from 16 residues. CDR1 and CDR2 from the germline V gene are GTSNPN and SVGIG (reference sequence). In nucleotides, the CDR3 is TGTGCCTGGAGCCCGAGACTACTTTCTGATCCCGGCGAGCAGTACTTC. Its translation is CAWSPRLLSDPGEQYF. Full variable domain (missing parts from reference TRBV30 and TRBJ2-7): SQTIHQWPATLVQPVGSPLSLECTVEGTSNPNLYWYRQAAGRGLQLLFYSVGIGQISSEVPQNLSASRPQDRQFILSSKKLLLSDSGFYLCAWSPRLLSDPGEQYFGPGTRLTVT.